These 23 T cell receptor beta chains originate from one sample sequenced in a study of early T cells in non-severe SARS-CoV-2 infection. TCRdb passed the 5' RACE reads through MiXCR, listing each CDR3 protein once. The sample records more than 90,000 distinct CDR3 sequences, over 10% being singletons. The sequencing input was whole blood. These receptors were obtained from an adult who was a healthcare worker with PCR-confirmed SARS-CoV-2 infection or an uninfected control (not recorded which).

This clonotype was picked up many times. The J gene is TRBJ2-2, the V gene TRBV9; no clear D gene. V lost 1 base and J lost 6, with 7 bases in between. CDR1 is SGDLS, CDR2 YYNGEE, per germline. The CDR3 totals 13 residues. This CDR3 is CASSVFPAGELFF. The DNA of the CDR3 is TGTGCCAGCAGCGTATTCCCGGCCGGGGAGCTGTTTTTT.

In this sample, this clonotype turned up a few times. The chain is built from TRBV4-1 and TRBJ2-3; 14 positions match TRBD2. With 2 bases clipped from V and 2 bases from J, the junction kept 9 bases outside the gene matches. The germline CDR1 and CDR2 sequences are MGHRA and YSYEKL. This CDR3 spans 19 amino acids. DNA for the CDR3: TGCGCCAGCAGCCAACGACTAGCGGGGGGGACTCTAAACACAGATACGCAGTATTTT. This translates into CASSQRLAGGTLNTDTQYF.

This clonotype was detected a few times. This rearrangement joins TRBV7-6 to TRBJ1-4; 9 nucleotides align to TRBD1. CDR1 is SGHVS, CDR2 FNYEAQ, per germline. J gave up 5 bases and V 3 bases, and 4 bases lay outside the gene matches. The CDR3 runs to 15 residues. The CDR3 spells CASSFDRGRNEKLFF. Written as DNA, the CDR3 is TGTGCCAGCAGCTTCGACAGGGGGAGGAATGAAAAACTGTTTTTT.

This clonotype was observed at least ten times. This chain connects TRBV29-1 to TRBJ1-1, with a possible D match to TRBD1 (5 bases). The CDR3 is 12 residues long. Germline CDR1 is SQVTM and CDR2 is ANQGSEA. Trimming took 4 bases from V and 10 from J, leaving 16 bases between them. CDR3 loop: CSVVGQDMRAFF. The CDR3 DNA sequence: TGCAGCGTTGTTGGGCAGGACATGAGAGCTTTCTTT. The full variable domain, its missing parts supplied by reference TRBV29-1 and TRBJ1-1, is SAVISQKPSRDICQRGTSLTIQCQVDSQVTMMFWYRQQPGQSLTLIATANQGSEATYESGFVIDKFPISRPNLTFSTLTVSNMSPEDSSIYLCSVVGQDMRAFFGQGTRLTVV.

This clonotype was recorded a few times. The CDR3 coding sequence is TGTGCCAGCAGCTACCAGGGGCAAACTTATGGCTACACCTTC. It specifies CASSYQGQTYGYTF. The V and J genes are TRBV7-9 and TRBJ1-2, with a possible D match to TRBD1 (6 bases). V gave up 4 bases and J gave up 5 bases, with 14 bases separating them. This CDR3 spans 14 amino acids. Germline V lookup: CDR1 SEHNR, CDR2 FQNEAQ (reference sequence).

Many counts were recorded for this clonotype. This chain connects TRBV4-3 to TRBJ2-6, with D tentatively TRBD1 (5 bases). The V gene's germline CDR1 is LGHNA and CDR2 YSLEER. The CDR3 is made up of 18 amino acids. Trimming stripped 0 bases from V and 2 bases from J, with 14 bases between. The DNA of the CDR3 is TGCGCCAGCAGCCAAGACCTTACTCAGGGCGCTGGGGCCAACGTCCTGACTTTC. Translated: CASSQDLTQGAGANVLTF.

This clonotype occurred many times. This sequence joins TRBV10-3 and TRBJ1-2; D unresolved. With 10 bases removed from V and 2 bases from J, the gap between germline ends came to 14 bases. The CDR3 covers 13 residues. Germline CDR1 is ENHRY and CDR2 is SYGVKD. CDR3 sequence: CATQENGNYGYTF. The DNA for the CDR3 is TGTGCCACCCAAGAGAATGGGAACTATGGCTACACCTTC.

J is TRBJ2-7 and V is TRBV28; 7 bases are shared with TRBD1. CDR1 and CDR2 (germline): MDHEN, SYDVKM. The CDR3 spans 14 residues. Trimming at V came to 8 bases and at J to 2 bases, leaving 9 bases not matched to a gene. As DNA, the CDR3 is TGTGCCAGCCGGGTCCCGGGACAGACCTACGAGCAGTACTTC. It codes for CASRVPGQTYEQYF. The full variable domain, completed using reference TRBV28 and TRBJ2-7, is DVKVTQSSRYLVKRTGEKVFLECVQDMDHENMFWYRQDPGLGLRLIYFSYDVKMKEKGDIPEGYSVSREKKERFSLILESASTNQTSMYLCASRVPGQTYEQYFGPGTRLTVT.

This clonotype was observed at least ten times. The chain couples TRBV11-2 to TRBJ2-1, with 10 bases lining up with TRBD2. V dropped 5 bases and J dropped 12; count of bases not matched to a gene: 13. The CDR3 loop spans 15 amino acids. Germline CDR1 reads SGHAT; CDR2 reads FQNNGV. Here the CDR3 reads CASSPGLAAGVGQFF. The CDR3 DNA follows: TGTGCCAGCAGCCCCGGACTAGCGGCCGGGGTAGGGCAGTTCTTC.

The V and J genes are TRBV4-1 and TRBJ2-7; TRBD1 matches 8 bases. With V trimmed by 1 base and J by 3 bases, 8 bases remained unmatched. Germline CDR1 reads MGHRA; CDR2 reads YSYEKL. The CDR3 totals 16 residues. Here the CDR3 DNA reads TGCGCCAGCAGCCAAGGAAGCGCGACAGGGGTCTACGAGCAGTACTTC. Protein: CASSQGSATGVYEQYF.

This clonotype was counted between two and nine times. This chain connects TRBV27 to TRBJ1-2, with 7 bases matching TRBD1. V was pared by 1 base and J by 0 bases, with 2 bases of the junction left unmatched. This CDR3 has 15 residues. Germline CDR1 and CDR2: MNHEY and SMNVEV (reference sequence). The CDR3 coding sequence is TGTGCCAGCAGTTTATACGGGACAGCTAACTATGGCTACACCTTC. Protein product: CASSLYGTANYGYTF.

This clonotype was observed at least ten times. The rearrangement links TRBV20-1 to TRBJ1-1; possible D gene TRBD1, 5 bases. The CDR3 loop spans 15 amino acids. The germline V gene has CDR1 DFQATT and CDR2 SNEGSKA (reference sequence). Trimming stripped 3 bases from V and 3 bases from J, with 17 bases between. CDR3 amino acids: CSASSGAARDTEAFF. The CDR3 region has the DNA TGCAGTGCTAGTTCCGGGGCGGCCAGGGACACTGAAGCTTTCTTT.

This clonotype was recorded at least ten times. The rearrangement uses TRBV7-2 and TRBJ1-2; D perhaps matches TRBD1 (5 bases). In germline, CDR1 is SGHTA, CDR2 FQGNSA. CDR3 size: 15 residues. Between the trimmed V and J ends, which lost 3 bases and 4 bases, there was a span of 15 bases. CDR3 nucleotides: TGTGCCAGCAGCTTTCCCCCAGCGGGGACCTATGGCTACACCTTC. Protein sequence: CASSFPPAGTYGYTF. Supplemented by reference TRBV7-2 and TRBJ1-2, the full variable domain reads GAGVSQSPSNKVTEKGKDVELRCDPISGHTALYWYRQSLGQGLEFLIYFQGNSAPDKSGLPSDRFSAERTGGSVSTLTIQRTQQEDSAVYLCASSFPPAGTYGYTFGSGTRLTVV.

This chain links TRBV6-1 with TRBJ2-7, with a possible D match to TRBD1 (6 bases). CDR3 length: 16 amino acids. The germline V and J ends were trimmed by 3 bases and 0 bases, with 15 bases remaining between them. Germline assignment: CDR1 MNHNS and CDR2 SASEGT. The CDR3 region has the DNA TGTGCCAGCAGTGAGACAGCTTGGGACATCTCCTACGAGCAGTACTTC. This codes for CASSETAWDISYEQYF.

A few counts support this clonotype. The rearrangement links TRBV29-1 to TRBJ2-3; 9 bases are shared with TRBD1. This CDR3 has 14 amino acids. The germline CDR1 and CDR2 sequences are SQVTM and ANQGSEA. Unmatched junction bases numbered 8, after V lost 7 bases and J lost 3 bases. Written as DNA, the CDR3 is TGCAGCGCAGCCACAGGGGGCGGGACAGATACGCAGTATTTT. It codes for CSAATGGGTDTQYF.

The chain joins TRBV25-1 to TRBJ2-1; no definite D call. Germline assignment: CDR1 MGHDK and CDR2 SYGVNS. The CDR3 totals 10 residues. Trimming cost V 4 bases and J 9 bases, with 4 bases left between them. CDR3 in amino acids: CASSGLEQFF. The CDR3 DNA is TGTGCCAGCAGTGGTCTTGAGCAGTTCTTC.

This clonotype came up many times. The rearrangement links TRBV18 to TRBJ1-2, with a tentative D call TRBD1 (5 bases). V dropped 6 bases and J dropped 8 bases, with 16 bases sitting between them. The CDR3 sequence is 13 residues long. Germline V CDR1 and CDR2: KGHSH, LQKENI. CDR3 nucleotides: TGTGCCAGCTCTTTGGGGCTGGGGGAAGGCTACACCTTC. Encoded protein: CASSLGLGEGYTF.

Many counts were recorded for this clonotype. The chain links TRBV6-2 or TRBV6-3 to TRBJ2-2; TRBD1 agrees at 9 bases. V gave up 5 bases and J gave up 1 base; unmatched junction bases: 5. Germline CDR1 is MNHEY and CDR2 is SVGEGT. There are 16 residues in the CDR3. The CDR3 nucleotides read TGTGCCAGCAGTCCCTGGGGACAGGGGAACACCGGGGAGCTGTTTTTT. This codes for CASSPWGQGNTGELFF.

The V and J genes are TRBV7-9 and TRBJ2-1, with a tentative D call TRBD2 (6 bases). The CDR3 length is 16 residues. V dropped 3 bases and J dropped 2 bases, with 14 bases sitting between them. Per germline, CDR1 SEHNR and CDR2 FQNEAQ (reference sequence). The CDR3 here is CASSLERRGTYNEQFF. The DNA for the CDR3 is TGTGCCAGCAGCTTGGAGCGTCGGGGGACCTACAATGAGCAGTTCTTC.

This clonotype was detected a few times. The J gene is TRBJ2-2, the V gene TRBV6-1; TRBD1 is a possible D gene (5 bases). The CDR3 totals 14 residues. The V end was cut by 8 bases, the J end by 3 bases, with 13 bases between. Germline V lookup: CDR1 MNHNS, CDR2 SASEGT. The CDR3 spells CASQTETHTGELFF. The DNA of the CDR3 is TGTGCCAGCCAGACAGAGACCCACACCGGGGAGCTGTTTTTT.

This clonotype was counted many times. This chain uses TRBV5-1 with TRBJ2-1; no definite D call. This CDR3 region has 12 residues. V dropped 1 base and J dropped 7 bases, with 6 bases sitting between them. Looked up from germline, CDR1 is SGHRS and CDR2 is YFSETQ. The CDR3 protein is CASSLLGNEQFF. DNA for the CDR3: TGCGCCAGCAGCTTGTTGGGGAATGAGCAGTTCTTC.

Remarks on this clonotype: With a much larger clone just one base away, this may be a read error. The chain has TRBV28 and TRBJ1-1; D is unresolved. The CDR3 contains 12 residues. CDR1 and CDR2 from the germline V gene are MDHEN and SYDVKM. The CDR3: CASSLRPTVAFF. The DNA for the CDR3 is TGTGCCAGCAGTTTGCGTCCAACTGTAGCTTTCTTT.

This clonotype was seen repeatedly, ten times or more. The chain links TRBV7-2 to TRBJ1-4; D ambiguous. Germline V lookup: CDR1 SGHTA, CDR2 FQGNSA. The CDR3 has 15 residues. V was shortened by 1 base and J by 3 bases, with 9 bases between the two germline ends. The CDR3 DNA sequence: TGTGCCAGCAGCTTAGAGGGTAGAGCTAATGAAAAACTGTTTTTT. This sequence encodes CASSLEGRANEKLFF.